The 9 T cell receptor beta chains listed next were all sequenced from one sample in a study of cytomegalovirus exposure and HLA in healthy donors. Primers: 60 Vbeta forward and 13 Jbeta reverse. Libraries were prepared by immunoSEQ multiplex PCR; TCRdb keeps only in-frame clonotypes and omits some of them. This sample has about 160,000 clones, with approximately 78% found just once. Material for sequencing was PBMCs. These receptors came from a girl under 10 years old in good health and CMV-seropositive.

The chain couples TRBV5-8 to TRBJ2-2, with D tentatively TRBD1 (7 bases). V was cut by 3 bases and J by 6 bases, with 24 bases left in between. The CDR3 covers 18 residues. Germline values: CDR1 SGHTS, CDR2 YDEGEE. The CDR3 sequence: CASSWRDSLEITSGELFF. For the CDR3, the DNA is TGTGCCAGCAGCTGGCGGGACAGCTTAGAAATTACTTCCGGGGAGCTGTTTTTT.

This sequence joins TRBV28 and TRBJ1-4; TRBD1 matches at 8 bases. In germline, CDR1 is MDHEN, CDR2 SYDVKM. The CDR3 has 14 residues. After removal of 10 bases from V and 4 bases from J, the junction contained 8 bases not matched to a gene. In nucleotides, the CDR3 is TGTGCCACCCACCGGGACAGGCGTAATGAAAAACTGTTTTTT. Its protein is CATHRDRRNEKLFF.

This clone has more than one count but fewer than ten. The chain uses TRBV5-1 and TRBJ2-1; D not certain. V gave up 2 bases and J gave up 0 bases, with 9 bases separating them. This CDR3 is built from 15 residues. Germline assignment: CDR1 SGHRS and CDR2 YFSETQ. In DNA form, the CDR3 reads TGCGCCAGCAGCTTCTGGCGGAGCTCCTACAATGAGCAGTTCTTC. This gives the protein CASSFWRSSYNEQFF.

This chain uses TRBV30 with TRBJ2-7; D is perhaps TRBD2 (6 bases). Looked up from germline, CDR1 is GTSNPN and CDR2 is SVGIG (reference sequence). CDR3 length equals 11 residues. V was trimmed by 4 bases and J by 3 bases, leaving 7 bases between them. The CDR3 loop is CAWTGGYEQYF. The CDR3 nucleotides are TGTGCCTGGACCGGGGGCTACGAGCAGTACTTC.

The chain carries TRBV4-2 and TRBJ2-3; D possibly corresponds to TRBD2 (6 bases). Germline loops: CDR1 LGHNA, CDR2 YNFKEQ. Trimming removed 1 base from V and 4 bases from J, with 9 bases in between. This CDR3 contains 14 residues. Written as DNA, the CDR3 is TGTGCCAGCAGCCAAGCGGGAGAAGCAGATACGCAGTATTTT. Protein product: CASSQAGEADTQYF.

The chain uses TRBV4-1 and TRBJ2-2; the D gene is possibly TRBD2 (6 bases). CDR3 length: 16 residues. CDR1 and CDR2 (germline): MGHRA, YSYEKL. Trimming left V 0 bases short and J 4 bases short, with 12 bases between. CDR3 in amino acids: CASSQEASVGTGELFF. For the CDR3, the DNA is TGCGCCAGCAGCCAAGAAGCTAGCGTGGGCACCGGGGAGCTGTTTTTT.

This clone has a handful of counts. The chain recombines TRBV4-1 with TRBJ1-3; no reliable D call. Germline-derived CDR1 and CDR2 are MGHRA and YSYEKL. Deletions cut 1 base from V and 7 bases from J, with 20 bases between. The CDR3 loop spans 17 amino acids. CDR3 DNA: TGCGCCAGCAGCCAAGTCTTCGGGCGAGGGCTGAGGAACACCATATATTTT. This codes for CASSQVFGRGLRNTIYF.

The rearrangement joins TRBV7-8 to TRBJ2-5; a weak D match, TRBD2 (5 bases). The V end was cut by 5 bases, the J end by 5 bases, with 15 bases between. Germline CDR1 reads SGHVS; CDR2 reads FQNEAQ. This CDR3 contains 14 residues. The CDR3 loop is CASSPRLTTETQYF. The CDR3 nucleotides read TGTGCCAGCAGCCCCCGACTAACTACGGAGACCCAGTACTTC.

This clone was seen just once. The rearrangement links TRBV6-5 to TRBJ2-1, with 8 bases lining up with TRBD2. V shed 9 bases, J shed 3 bases, and the junction held 10 bases outside the gene matches. CDR3 length: 15 residues. The germline CDR1 and CDR2 sequences are MNHEY and SVGAGI. CDR3 protein: CASSIGLAGYNEQFF. The CDR3 region has the DNA TGTGCCAGTAGTATAGGACTAGCAGGCTACAATGAGCAGTTCTTC.